The 16 T cell receptor beta chains below come from one sample, sequenced in a study of OX40 agonist ivuxolimab in advanced cancers. Sequenced by immunoSEQ multiplex PCR; TCRdb stores in-frame clones only, minus some. Of about 83,000 clones in the sample, 75% to 95% were seen once. The sample consisted of CD4+ or CD8+ T cells sorted from blood, taken in a trial of the OX40 agonist ivuxolimab. Every receptor here comes from an adult with an advanced solid tumor such as melanoma, head and neck, liver or kidney cancer.

The rearrangement links TRBV28 to TRBJ2-7; 9 bases map to TRBD1. CDR1 and CDR2 (germline): MDHEN, SYDVKM. This CDR3 contains 14 residues. The junction had 7 bases not matched to a gene; V was cut back by 7 bases and J by 3 bases. The DNA for the CDR3 is TGTGCCAGCACCCTCCCGGGACAGGGCTACGAGCAGTACTTC. Its protein product is CASTLPGQGYEQYF. Looking up the rest from reference TRBV28 and TRBJ2-7 gives the full variable domain: DVKVTQSSRYLVKRTGEKVFLECVQDMDHENMFWYRQDPGLGLRLIYFSYDVKMKEKGDIPEGYSVSREKKERFSLILESASTNQTSMYLCASTLPGQGYEQYFGPGTRLTVT.

The V and J genes are TRBV28 and TRBJ2-7; D remains ambiguous. The CDR3 has 13 residues. In germline, CDR1 is MDHEN, CDR2 SYDVKM. V was cut by 8 bases and J by 2 bases, with 13 bases left in between. The CDR3 is CASHGSVTYEQYF. The CDR3 DNA follows: TGTGCCAGCCATGGAAGTGTGACCTACGAGCAGTACTTC.

V usage is TRBV9 and J usage is TRBJ2-5; 8 bases agree with TRBD2. V lost 7 bases, J lost 5 bases, and 22 bases stayed unmatched. The CDR3 is made up of 18 amino acids. Per germline, CDR1 SGDLS and CDR2 YYNGEE. The CDR3 DNA reads TGTGCCAGCGCCAGGAGGAGCGGGGGCGACTCGACCGTGGAGACCCAGTACTTC. Translating it yields CASARRSGGDSTVETQYF.

The rearrangement joins TRBV29-1 to TRBJ2-1; 7 positions match TRBD2. The CDR3 runs to 11 residues. The V gene's germline CDR1 is SQVTM and CDR2 ANQGSEA. Here the CDR3 reads CWEGRYNEQFF. The DNA of the CDR3 is TGCTGGGAGGGAAGATACAATGAGCAGTTCTTC.

The chain links TRBV12-5 to TRBJ2-3, with 16 bases matching TRBD2. V lost 9 bases to trimming and J lost 5 bases; unmatched junction nucleotides: 11. In germline, CDR1 is LGHNT, CDR2 FRNRAP. CDR3 length: 17 residues. CDR3: CASPGTGLAGGLDTQYF. For the CDR3, the DNA is TGTGCTAGCCCCGGGACGGGACTAGCGGGAGGGTTAGATACGCAGTATTTT.

This rearrangement joins TRBV18 to TRBJ1-6, with D possibly TRBD1 on 5 matching bases. V was trimmed by 2 bases and J by 10 bases, leaving 12 bases between them. The germline V gene has CDR1 KGHSH and CDR2 LQKENI. There are 14 residues in the CDR3. The chain's CDR3 is CASSPGAGQSPLHF. CDR3 nucleotides: TGTGCCAGCTCACCAGGGGCAGGGCAATCACCCCTCCACTTT.

This chain connects TRBV6-5 to TRBJ1-1; 7 nucleotides match TRBD1. The CDR3 is made up of 15 amino acids. Germline assignment: CDR1 MNHEY and CDR2 SVGAGI. The V and J ends lost 5 bases and 4 bases, in that order; junction bases with no gene match: 10. The CDR3 sequence: CASSTTGAGVTEAFF. The CDR3 nucleotides are TGTGCCAGCAGTACAACAGGGGCGGGGGTCACTGAAGCTTTCTTT.

This chain joins TRBV5-4 and TRBJ1-2; 8 nucleotides align to TRBD1. V lost 5 bases to trimming and J lost 3 bases; unmatched junction nucleotides: 9. Germline V CDR1 and CDR2: SGHNT, YYREEE (reference sequence). The CDR3 covers 15 residues. DNA of the CDR3: TGTGCCAGCAGAACTGACAGGGGCGGGTACTATGGCTACACCTTC. Its translation: CASRTDRGGYYGYTF.

The rearrangement uses TRBV5-1 and TRBJ2-2; 8 nucleotides align to TRBD1. After removal of 3 bases from V and 2 bases from J, the junction contained 3 bases not matched to a gene. CDR3 length: 15 amino acids. Germline CDR1 reads SGHRS; CDR2 reads YFSETQ. Here the CDR3 DNA reads TGCGCCAGCAGCTCCGGGACAGGTAACACCGGGGAGCTGTTTTTT. It encodes CASSSGTGNTGELFF.

V usage is TRBV5-4 and J usage is TRBJ2-3; TRBD2 aligns across 7 bases. CDR3 size: 15 residues. CDR1 SGHNT and CDR2 YYREEE come from the germline V gene (reference sequence). V shed 0 bases and J 1 base; nucleotides not matched to a gene: 2. The CDR3 DNA is TGTGCCAGCAGCTTGGGGGAGGGCGGCACAGATACGCAGTATTTT. This encodes CASSLGEGGTDTQYF.

The chain uses TRBV9 and TRBJ2-1; 10 bases fit TRBD2. Per the germline V gene, CDR1 is SGDLS and CDR2 is YYNGEE. CDR3 length: 15 amino acids. V was clipped by 3 bases and J by 2 bases; unmatched bases: 2. The CDR3 spells CASSALAGAYNEQFF. CDR3 DNA sequence: TGTGCCAGCAGCGCTCTAGCGGGGGCCTACAATGAGCAGTTCTTC.

This sequence joins TRBV27 and TRBJ2-3, with 8 bases lining up with TRBD2. The CDR3 has 17 residues. Germline values: CDR1 MNHEY, CDR2 SMNVEV (reference sequence). The trim removed 1 base at V and 4 bases at J, leaving 10 bases unmatched. Here the CDR3 reads CASSLFKAGVPSDTQYF. Written as DNA, the CDR3 is TGTGCCAGCAGTTTATTTAAAGCGGGAGTACCATCAGATACGCAGTATTTT.

The V call is TRBV6-1, the J call TRBJ2-4; TRBD1 or TRBD2 may be the D gene (5 bases each). The CDR3 is 15 amino acids. The V gene lost 6 bases and the J gene lost 6 bases, with 18 bases spanning the gap. Germline V lookup: CDR1 MNHNS, CDR2 SASEGT. The CDR3: CASRPTGTFANIQYF. The CDR3 bases are TGTGCCAGCAGGCCCACCGGGACCTTCGCAAACATTCAGTACTTC.

The chain recombines TRBV9 with TRBJ2-2, with D hard to call. V was cut by 0 bases and J by 4 bases, with 16 bases left in between. The germline gives CDR1 SGDLS, CDR2 YYNGEE. This CDR3 spans 17 amino acids. The CDR3 DNA reads TGTGCCAGCAGCGTAGCTGCCACCGACGGTGGCACCGGGGAGCTGTTTTTT. It translates to CASSVAATDGGTGELFF.

The chain employs TRBV29-1 and TRBJ1-2; tentative D call: TRBD1 (5 bases). This CDR3 region has 14 residues. Germline V gene lookup returns CDR1 SQVTM and CDR2 ANQGSEA. V gave up 0 bases and J gave up 2 bases, with 10 bases separating them. The CDR3 sequence: CSVEDWGVNYGYTF. The CDR3 DNA follows: TGCAGCGTTGAAGATTGGGGGGTAAACTATGGCTACACCTTC.

This clone was observed once. The chain has TRBV5-8 and TRBJ2-7; D gene unclear. Trimming pared 2 bases from V and 3 bases from J, leaving 9 bases between. This CDR3 comprises 13 residues. The germline gives CDR1 SGHTS, CDR2 YDEGEE. CDR3 in amino acids: CASSFARVYEQYF. DNA of the CDR3: TGTGCCAGCAGCTTTGCAAGGGTCTACGAGCAGTACTTC. The entire variable domain, with the rest obtained from reference TRBV5-8 and TRBJ2-7, is as follows: EAGVTQSPTHLIKTRGQQATLRCSPISGHTSVYWYQQALGLGLQFLLWYDEGEERNRGNFPPRFSGRQFPNYSSELNVNALELEDSALYLCASSFARVYEQYFGPGTRLTVT.